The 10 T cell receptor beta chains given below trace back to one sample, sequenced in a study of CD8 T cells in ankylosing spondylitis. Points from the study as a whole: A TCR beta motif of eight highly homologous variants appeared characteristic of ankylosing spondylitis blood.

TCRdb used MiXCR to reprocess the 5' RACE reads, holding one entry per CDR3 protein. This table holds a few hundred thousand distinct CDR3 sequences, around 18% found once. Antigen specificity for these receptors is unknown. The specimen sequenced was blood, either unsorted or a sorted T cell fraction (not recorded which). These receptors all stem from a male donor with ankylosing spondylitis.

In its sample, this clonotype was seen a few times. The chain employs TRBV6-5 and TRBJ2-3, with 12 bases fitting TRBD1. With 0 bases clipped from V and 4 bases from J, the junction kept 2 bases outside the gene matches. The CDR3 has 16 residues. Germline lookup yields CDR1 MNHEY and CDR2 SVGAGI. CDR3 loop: CASSYSGQGAADTQYF. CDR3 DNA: TGTGCCAGCAGTTACTCGGGACAGGGGGCCGCAGATACGCAGTATTTT.

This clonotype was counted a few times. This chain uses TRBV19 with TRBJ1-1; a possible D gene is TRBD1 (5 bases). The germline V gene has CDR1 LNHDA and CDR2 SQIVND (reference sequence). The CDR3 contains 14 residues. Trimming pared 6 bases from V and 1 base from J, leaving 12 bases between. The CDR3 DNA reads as TGTGCCAGTAGCTACCGGGACCCGAACACTGAAGCTTTCTTT. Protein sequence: CASSYRDPNTEAFF.

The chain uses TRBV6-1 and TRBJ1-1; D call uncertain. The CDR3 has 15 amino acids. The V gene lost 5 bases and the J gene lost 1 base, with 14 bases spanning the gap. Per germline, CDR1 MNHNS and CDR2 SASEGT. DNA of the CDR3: TGTGCCAGCAGTCCCCTTAGAGGGCAGAACACTGAAGCTTTCTTT. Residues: CASSPLRGQNTEAFF.

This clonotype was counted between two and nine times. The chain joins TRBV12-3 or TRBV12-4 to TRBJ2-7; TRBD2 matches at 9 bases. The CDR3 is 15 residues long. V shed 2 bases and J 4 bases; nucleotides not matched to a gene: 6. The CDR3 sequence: CASSLSGGRGYEQYF. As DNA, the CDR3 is TGTGCCAGCAGTTTATCTGGCGGGAGGGGATACGAGCAGTACTTC.

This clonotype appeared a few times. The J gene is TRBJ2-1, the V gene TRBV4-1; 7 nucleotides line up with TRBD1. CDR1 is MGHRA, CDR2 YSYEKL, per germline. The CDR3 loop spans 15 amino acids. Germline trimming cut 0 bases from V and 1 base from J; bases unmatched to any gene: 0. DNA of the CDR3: TGCGCCAGCAGCCAAGAGACAGGGTCCTACAATGAGCAGTTCTTC. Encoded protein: CASSQETGSYNEQFF.

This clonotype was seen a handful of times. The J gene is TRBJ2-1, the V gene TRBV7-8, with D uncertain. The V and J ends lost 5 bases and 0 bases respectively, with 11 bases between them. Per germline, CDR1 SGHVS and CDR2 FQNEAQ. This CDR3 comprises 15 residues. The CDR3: CASSPRVSSYNEQFF. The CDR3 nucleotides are TGTGCCAGCAGCCCAAGGGTTAGCTCCTACAATGAGCAGTTCTTC. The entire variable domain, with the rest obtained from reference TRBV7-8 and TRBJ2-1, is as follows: GAGVSQSPRYKVAKRGQDVALRCDPISGHVSLFWYQQALGQGPEFLTYFQNEAQLDKSGLPSDRFFAERPEGSVSTLKIQRTQQEDSAVYLCASSPRVSSYNEQFFGPGTRLTVL.

The CDR3 protein is CASSVGGRGPLNSPLHF. The CDR3 DNA reads as TGTGCCAGCAGCGTAGGGGGCAGGGGGCCCCTTAATTCACCCCTCCACTTT. J is TRBJ1-6 and V is TRBV9, with TRBD1 matching 8 bases. The germline CDR1 and CDR2 sequences are SGDLS and YYNGEE. This CDR3 is built from 17 residues. Germline trimming cut 0 bases from V and 6 bases from J; bases unmatched to any gene: 8. The full variable domain, rest sourced from reference TRBV9 and TRBJ1-6, is DSGVTQTPKHLITATGQRVTLRCSPRSGDLSVYWYQQSLDQGLQFLIQYYNGEERAKGNILERFSAQQFPDLHSELNLSSLELGDSALYFCASSVGGRGPLNSPLHFGNGTRLTVT.

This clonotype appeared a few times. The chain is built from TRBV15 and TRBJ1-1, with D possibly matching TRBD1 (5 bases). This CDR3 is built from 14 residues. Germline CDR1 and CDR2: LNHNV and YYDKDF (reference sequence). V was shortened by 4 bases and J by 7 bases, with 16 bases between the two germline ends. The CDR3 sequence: CATSTNDRDDEAFF. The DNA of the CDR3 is TGTGCCACCAGCACCAACGATCGGGACGATGAAGCTTTCTTT. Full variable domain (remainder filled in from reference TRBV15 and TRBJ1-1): DAMVIQNPRYQVTQFGKPVTLSCSQTLNHNVMYWYQQKSSQAPKLLFHYYDKDFNNEADTPDNFQSRRPNTSFCFLDIRSPGLGDTAMYLCATSTNDRDDEAFFGQGTRLTVV.

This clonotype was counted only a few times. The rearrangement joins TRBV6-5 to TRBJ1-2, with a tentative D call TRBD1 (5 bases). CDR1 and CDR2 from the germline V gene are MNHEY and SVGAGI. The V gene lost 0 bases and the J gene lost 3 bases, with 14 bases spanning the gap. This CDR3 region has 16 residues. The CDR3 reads CASSYSFRGIDYGYTF. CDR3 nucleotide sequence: TGTGCCAGCAGTTACTCGTTCCGGGGCATTGACTATGGCTACACCTTC.

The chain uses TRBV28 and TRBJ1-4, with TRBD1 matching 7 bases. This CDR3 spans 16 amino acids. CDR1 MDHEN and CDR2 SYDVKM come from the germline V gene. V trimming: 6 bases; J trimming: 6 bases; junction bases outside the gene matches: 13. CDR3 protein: CASSSTLDRVDEKLFF. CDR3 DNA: TGTGCCAGCAGCTCCACCCTCGACAGGGTGGATGAAAAACTGTTTTTT.